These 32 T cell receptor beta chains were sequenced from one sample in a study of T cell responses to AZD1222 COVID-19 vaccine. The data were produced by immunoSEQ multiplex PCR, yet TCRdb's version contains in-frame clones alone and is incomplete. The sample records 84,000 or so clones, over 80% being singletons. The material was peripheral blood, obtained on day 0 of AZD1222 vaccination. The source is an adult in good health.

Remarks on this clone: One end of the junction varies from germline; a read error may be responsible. Here the CDR3 reads CASSYSPGGNEKLFF. The CDR3, as DNA: TGTGCCAGCAGCTACTCCCCAGGCGGTAATGAAAAACTGTTTTTT. The chain couples TRBV6-5 to TRBJ1-4, with D hard to call. From germline, CDR1 is MNHEY and CDR2 SVGAGI. The CDR3 consists of 15 residues.

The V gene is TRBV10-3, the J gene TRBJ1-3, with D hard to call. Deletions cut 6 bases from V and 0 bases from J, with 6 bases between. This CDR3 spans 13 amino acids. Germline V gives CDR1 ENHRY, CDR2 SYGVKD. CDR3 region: CAIRDPSGNTIYF. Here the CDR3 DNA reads TGTGCCATCAGGGATCCCTCTGGAAACACCATATATTTT.

The CDR3 bases are TGCGCCACCCCCCACTACTCGGGGGCCGACGGGGAGCTGTTTTTT. Translation: CATPHYSGADGELFF. V gene TRBV10-2 combines with J gene TRBJ2-2; D is tentatively TRBD1 or TRBD2 (6 bases each). V was cut by 10 bases and J by 7 bases, with 22 bases left in between. Looked up from germline, CDR1 is WSHSY and CDR2 is SAAADI. The CDR3 totals 15 residues.

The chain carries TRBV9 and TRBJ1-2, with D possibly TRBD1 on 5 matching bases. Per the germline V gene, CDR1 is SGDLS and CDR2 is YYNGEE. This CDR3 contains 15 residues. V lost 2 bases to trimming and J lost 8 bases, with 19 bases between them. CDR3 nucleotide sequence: TGTGCCAGCAGCGTCGGGACGCCGGGGACTATCGGCTACACCTTC. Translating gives CASSVGTPGTIGYTF.

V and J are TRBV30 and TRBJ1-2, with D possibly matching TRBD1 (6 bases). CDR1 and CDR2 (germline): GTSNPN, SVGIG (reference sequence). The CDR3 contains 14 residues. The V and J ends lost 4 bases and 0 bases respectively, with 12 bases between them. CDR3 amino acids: CAWNQQGANYGYTF. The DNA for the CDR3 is TGTGCCTGGAACCAACAGGGAGCTAACTATGGCTACACCTTC.

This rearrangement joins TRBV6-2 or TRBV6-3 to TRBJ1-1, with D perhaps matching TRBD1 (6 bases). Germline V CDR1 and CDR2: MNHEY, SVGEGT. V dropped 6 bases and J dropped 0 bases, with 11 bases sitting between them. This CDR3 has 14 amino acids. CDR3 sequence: CASSRGGLNTEAFF. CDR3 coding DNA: TGTGCCAGCAGCAGAGGGGGTCTGAACACTGAAGCTTTCTTT.

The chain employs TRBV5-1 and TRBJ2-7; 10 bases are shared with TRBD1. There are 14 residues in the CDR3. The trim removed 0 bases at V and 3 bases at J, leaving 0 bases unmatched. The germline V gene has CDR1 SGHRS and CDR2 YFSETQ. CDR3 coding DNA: TGCGCCAGCAGCTTGGGGACAGGGGGCTACGAGCAGTACTTC. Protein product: CASSLGTGGYEQYF. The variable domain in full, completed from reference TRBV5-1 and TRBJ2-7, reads KAGVTQTPRYLIKTRGQQVTLSCSPISGHRSVSWYQQTPGQGLQFLFEYFSETQRNKGNFPGRFSGRQFSNSRSEMNVSTLELGDSALYLCASSLGTGGYEQYFGPGTRLTVT.

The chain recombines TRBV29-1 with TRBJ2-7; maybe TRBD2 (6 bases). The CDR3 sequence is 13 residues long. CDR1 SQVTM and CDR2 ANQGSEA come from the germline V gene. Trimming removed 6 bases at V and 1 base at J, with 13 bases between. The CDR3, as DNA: TGCAGCGTCCGGGACTCTCTATCCTACGAGCAGTACTTC. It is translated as CSVRDSLSYEQYF.

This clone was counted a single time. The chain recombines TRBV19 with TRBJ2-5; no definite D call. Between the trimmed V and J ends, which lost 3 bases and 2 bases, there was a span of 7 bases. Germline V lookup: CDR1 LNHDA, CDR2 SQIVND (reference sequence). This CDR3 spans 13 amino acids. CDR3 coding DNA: TGTGCCAGTAGTATGGTGTTACAAGAGACCCAGTACTTC. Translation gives CASSMVLQETQYF.

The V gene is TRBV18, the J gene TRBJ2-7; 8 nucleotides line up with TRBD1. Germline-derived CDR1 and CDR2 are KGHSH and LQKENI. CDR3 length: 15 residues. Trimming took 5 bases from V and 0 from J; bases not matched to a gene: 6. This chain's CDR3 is CASSRQGTSSYEQYF. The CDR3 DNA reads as TGTGCCAGCTCAAGACAGGGGACGTCCTCCTACGAGCAGTACTTC.

The CDR3: CASSYVPYEQYF. The CDR3 DNA reads as TGTGCCAGCAGTTACGTTCCTTACGAGCAGTACTTC. The J gene is TRBJ2-7, the V gene TRBV6-2 or TRBV6-3, with D uncertain. The CDR3 totals 12 residues. Per germline, CDR1 MNHEY and CDR2 SVGEGT. V was cut by 2 bases and J by 4 bases, with 6 bases left in between.

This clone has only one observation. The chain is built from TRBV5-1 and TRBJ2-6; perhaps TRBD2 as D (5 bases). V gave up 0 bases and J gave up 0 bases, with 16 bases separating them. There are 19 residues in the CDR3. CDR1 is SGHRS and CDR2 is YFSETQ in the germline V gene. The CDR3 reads CASSLAIYSGNSGANVLTF. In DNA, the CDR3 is TGCGCCAGCAGCTTGGCCATTTACTCGGGGAACTCTGGGGCCAACGTCCTGACTTTC.

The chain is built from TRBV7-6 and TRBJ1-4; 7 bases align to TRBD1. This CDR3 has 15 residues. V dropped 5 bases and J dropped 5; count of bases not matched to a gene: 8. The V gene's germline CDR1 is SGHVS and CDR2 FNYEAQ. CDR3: CASSVQTGTNEKLFF. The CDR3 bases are TGTGCCAGCAGCGTACAGACAGGGACGAATGAAAAACTGTTTTTT.

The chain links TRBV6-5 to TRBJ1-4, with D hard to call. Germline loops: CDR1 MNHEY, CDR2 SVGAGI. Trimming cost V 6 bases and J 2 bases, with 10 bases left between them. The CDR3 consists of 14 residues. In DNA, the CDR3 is TGTGCCAGCAGGGCCCGGAGGACTAATGAAAAACTGTTTTTT. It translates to CASRARRTNEKLFF.

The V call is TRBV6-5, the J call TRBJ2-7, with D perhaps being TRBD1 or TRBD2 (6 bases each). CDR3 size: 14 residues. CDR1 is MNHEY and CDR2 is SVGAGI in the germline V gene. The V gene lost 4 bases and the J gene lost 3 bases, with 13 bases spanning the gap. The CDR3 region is CASSSVGGLYEQYF. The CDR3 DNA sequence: TGTGCCAGCAGTTCGGTTGGGGGGCTCTACGAGCAGTACTTC.

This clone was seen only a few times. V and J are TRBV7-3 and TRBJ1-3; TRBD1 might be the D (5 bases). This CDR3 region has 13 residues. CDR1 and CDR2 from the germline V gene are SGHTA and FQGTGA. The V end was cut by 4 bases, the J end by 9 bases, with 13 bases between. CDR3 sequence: CASSSSPGGTIYF. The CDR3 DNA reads TGTGCCAGCAGCTCCAGCCCTGGGGGCACCATATATTTT.

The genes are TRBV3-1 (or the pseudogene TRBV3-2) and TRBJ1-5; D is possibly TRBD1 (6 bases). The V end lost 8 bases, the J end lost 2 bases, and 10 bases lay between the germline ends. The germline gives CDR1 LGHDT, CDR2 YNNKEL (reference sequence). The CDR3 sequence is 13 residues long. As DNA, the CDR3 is TGTGCCAGCGGAGCAGGGGGCAATCAGCCCCAGCATTTT. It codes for CASGAGGNQPQHF.

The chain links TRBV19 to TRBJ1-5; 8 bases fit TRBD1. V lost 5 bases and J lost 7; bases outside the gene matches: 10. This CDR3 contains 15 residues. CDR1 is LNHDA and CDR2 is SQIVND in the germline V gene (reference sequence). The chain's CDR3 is CASSFMDRAHQPQHF. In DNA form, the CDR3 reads TGTGCCAGTAGTTTTATGGACAGGGCTCACCAGCCCCAGCATTTT.

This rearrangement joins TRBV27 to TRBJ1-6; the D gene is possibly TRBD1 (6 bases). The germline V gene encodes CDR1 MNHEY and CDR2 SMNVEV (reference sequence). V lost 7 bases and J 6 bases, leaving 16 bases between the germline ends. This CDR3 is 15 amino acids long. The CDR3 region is CASKPQGLSNSPLHF. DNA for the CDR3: TGTGCCAGCAAGCCTCAGGGGTTGAGTAATTCACCCCTCCACTTT.

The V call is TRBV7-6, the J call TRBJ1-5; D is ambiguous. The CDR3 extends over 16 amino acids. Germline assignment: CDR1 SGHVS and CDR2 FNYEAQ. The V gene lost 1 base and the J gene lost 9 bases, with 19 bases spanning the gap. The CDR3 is CASSLEDWESIPPQHF. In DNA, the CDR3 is TGTGCCAGCAGCTTAGAGGACTGGGAATCAATTCCGCCCCAGCATTTT.

The CDR3 is CASSQGRSKDEKLFF. CDR3 sequence (DNA): TGTGCCAGCTCACAGGGACGGAGTAAGGATGAAAAACTGTTTTTT. V usage is TRBV18 and J usage is TRBJ1-4, with a possible D match to TRBD1 (5 bases). CDR3 length equals 15 residues. Germline V CDR1 and CDR2: KGHSH, LQKENI. Trimming took off 4 bases at V and 6 bases at J, with 15 bases between the two ends.

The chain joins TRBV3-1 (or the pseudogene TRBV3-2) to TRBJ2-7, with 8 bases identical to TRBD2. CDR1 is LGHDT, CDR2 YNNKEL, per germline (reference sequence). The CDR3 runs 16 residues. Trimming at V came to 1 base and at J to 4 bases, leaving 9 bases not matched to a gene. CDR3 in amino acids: CASSQVGGTRGYEQYF. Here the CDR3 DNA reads TGTGCCAGCAGCCAAGTAGGGGGGACTAGGGGGTACGAGCAGTACTTC.

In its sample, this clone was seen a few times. DNA for the CDR3: TGTGCCAGCAGTTCTACCGGGACAGGGAGTTATAGGCCCCAGCATTTT. It yields the protein CASSSTGTGSYRPQHF. The chain uses TRBV6-5 and TRBJ1-5; TRBD1 matches at 9 bases. Germline trimming cut 4 bases from V and 9 bases from J; bases unmatched to any gene: 13. The germline V gene encodes CDR1 MNHEY and CDR2 SVGAGI. CDR3 length: 16 residues.

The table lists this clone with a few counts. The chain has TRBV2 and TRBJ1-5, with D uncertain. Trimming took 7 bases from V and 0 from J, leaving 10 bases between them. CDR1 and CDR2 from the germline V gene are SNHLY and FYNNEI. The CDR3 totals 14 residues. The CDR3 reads CASTIRRSNQPQHF. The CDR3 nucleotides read TGTGCCAGCACCATACGTCGTAGCAATCAGCCCCAGCATTTT.

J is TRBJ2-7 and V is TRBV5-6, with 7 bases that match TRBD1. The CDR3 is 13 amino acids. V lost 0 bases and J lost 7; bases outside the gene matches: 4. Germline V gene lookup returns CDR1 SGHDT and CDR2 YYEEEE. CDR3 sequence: CASSLVDREEQYF. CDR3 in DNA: TGTGCCAGCAGCTTGGTCGACAGGGAGGAGCAGTACTTC.

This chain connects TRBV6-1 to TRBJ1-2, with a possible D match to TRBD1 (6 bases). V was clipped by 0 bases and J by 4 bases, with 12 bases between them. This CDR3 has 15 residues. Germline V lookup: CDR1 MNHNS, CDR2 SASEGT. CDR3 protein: CASSEARGAAYGYTF. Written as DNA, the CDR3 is TGTGCCAGCAGTGAAGCGCGGGGGGCGGCCTATGGCTACACCTTC.

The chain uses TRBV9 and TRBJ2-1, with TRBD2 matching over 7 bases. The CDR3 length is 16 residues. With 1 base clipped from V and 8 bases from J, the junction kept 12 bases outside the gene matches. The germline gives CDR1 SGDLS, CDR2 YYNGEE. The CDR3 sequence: CASSVRTSTFGDEQFF. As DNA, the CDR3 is TGTGCCAGCAGCGTAAGGACTAGTACATTCGGGGATGAGCAGTTCTTC.

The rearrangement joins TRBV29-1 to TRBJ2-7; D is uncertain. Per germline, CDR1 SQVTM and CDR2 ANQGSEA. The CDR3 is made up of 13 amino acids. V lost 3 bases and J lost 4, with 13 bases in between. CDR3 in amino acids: CSVEFENSYEQYF. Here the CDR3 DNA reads TGCAGCGTTGAGTTCGAGAACTCTTACGAGCAGTACTTC.

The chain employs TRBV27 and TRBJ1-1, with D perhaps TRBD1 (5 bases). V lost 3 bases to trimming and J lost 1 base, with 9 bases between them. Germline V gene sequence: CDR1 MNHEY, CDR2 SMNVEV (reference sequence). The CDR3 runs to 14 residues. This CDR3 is CASSFSGPNTEAFF. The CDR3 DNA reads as TGTGCCAGCAGTTTTTCAGGGCCGAACACTGAAGCTTTCTTT.

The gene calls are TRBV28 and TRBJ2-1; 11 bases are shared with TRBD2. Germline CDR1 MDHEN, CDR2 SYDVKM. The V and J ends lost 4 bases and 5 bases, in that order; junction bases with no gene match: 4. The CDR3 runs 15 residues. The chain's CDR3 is CASSSTSGRNNEQFF. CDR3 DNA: TGTGCCAGCAGTTCCACTAGCGGGAGAAACAATGAGCAGTTCTTC.

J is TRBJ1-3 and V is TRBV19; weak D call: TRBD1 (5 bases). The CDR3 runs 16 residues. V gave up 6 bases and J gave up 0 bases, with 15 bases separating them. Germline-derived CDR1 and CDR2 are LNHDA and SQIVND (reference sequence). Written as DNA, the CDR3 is TGTGCCAGTAGGGGGGAACGGGGCCCCTCTGGAAACACCATATATTTT. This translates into CASRGERGPSGNTIYF. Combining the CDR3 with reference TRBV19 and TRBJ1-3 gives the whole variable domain DGGITQSPKYLFRKEGQNVTLSCEQNLNHDAMYWYRQDPGQGLRLIYYSQIVNDFQKGDIAEGYSVSREKKESFPLTVTSAQKNPTAFYLCASRGERGPSGNTIYFGEGSWLTVV.

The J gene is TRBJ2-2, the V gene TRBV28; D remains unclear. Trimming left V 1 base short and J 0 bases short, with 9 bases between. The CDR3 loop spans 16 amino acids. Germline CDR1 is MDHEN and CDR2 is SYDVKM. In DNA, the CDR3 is TGTGCCAGCAGTTTATTAAAGGGTACGAACACCGGGGAGCTGTTTTTT. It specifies CASSLLKGTNTGELFF.